Shown below are 21 T cell receptor beta chains from a single sample sequenced in a study of T cell responses to AZD1222 COVID-19 vaccine. Profiled with immunoSEQ multiplex PCR; TCRdb holds only in-frame clones, not every one. Found here are some 250,000 clones, roughly 93% of them singletons; the top ten hold approximately 0.52%. This sample comprised peripheral blood, obtained 28 days after the second AZD1222 dose. Source of these receptors: an adult who received the AZD1222 COVID-19 vaccine.

The gene calls are TRBV2 and TRBJ2-7; 12 bases agree with TRBD2. Germline lookup yields CDR1 SNHLY and CDR2 FYNNEI. This CDR3 has 14 residues. Trimming cost V 7 bases and J 9 bases; bases outside gene matches: 10. Here the CDR3 DNA reads TGTGCCAGCATAGGGACTAGCGGGTTCCGGGGGCAGTACTTC. Protein sequence: CASIGTSGFRGQYF.

This chain connects TRBV24-1 to TRBJ1-5, with D maybe TRBD1 (5 bases). Deletions cut 5 bases from V and 9 bases from J, with 13 bases between. Germline assignment: CDR1 KGHDR and CDR2 SFDVKD. The CDR3 is 13 residues long. The DNA for the CDR3 is TGTGCCACCAGTGCAAGGGGTCCCGGGCCCCAGCATTTT. Its protein product is CATSARGPGPQHF.

V is TRBV18 and J is TRBJ2-7; 7 nucleotides agree with TRBD1. Germline V gives CDR1 KGHSH, CDR2 LQKENI. The CDR3 has 13 residues. J was trimmed by 3 bases and V by 6 bases; bases with no gene match: 5. The CDR3 DNA reads as TGTGCCAGCTCGGCCGGGACAGACTACGAGCAGTACTTC. It is translated as CASSAGTDYEQYF. Complete variable domain (other parts from reference TRBV18 and TRBJ2-7): NAGVMQNPRHLVRRRGQEARLRCSPMKGHSHVYWYRQLPEEGLKFMVYLQKENIIDESGMPKERFSAEFPKEGPSILRIQQVVRGDSAAYFCASSAGTDYEQYFGPGTRLTVT.

As concerns this clone: Distinct nucleotide sequences in the sample also encode this CDR3. The rearrangement uses TRBV28 and TRBJ2-5; a weak D match, TRBD2 (6 bases). Germline V gene data show CDR1 as MDHEN and CDR2 as SYDVKM. This CDR3 is 12 amino acids long. CDR3: CATGSGQETQYF. The CDR3 DNA follows: TGTGCAACCGGGAGCGGCCAAGAGACCCAGTACTTC.

The chain uses TRBV7-3 and TRBJ1-3; 10 nucleotides line up with TRBD1. V was clipped by 2 bases and J by 0 bases; unmatched bases: 4. The CDR3 runs 17 residues. Germline V gene lookup returns CDR1 SGHTA and CDR2 FQGTGA. The CDR3 spells CASSLGTGAGSGNTIYF. As DNA, the CDR3 is TGTGCCAGCAGCTTAGGGACAGGGGCCGGCTCTGGAAACACCATATATTTT.

The chain is built from TRBV2 and TRBJ1-1, with D possibly matching TRBD1 (6 bases). The germline V gene has CDR1 SNHLY and CDR2 FYNNEI. The CDR3 is 14 residues long. The V and J ends lost 10 bases and 0 bases respectively, with 15 bases between them. The CDR3 DNA is TGTGCCAACGACAGGCGAGCGGTGAACACTGAAGCTTTCTTT. This sequence encodes CANDRRAVNTEAFF.

J is TRBJ1-5 and V is TRBV18; 10 positions agree with TRBD1. The CDR3 length is 16 residues. CDR1 is KGHSH and CDR2 is LQKENI in the germline V gene. J lost 7 bases, V lost 3 bases, and 9 bases had no gene match. CDR3 sequence reads: CASSPPGTGERQPQHF. CDR3 nucleotide sequence: TGTGCCAGCTCACCCCCCGGGACAGGGGAACGGCAGCCCCAGCATTTT.

The rearrangement links TRBV9 to TRBJ1-5; 10 nucleotides line up with TRBD1. J lost 2 bases, V lost 2 bases, and 1 base had no gene match. This CDR3 region has 15 residues. The germline gives CDR1 SGDLS, CDR2 YYNGEE. The CDR3 protein is CASSVGTGGNQPQHF. CDR3 nucleotides: TGTGCCAGCAGCGTGGGGACAGGGGGCAATCAGCCCCAGCATTTT.

The chain links TRBV10-3 to TRBJ2-3; either TRBD1 or TRBD2 may fit D (5 bases each). The CDR3 totals 16 residues. V lost 4 bases and J lost 4, with 18 bases in between. Germline assignment: CDR1 ENHRY and CDR2 SYGVKD. CDR3: CAISGPGTEDADTQYF. The DNA for the CDR3 is TGTGCCATCAGTGGGCCCGGGACCGAGGACGCAGATACGCAGTATTTT.

This clone has just a few counts. At the DNA level, this CDR3 is encoded by other sequences in the same sample as well. V gene TRBV19 combines with J gene TRBJ2-3; TRBD1 matches 12 bases. CDR3 length equals 14 residues. After removal of 10 bases from V and 4 bases from J, the junction contained 6 bases not matched to a gene. Germline V lookup: CDR1 LNHDA, CDR2 SQIVND (reference sequence). CDR3 DNA: TGTGCCACTCGGGACAGGGGGCGCGCAGATACGCAGTATTTT. This sequence encodes CATRDRGRADTQYF.

This chain links TRBV18 with TRBJ2-7; D possibly corresponds to TRBD1 (6 bases). The V end lost 4 bases, the J end lost 2 bases, and 12 bases lay between the germline ends. Germline V gives CDR1 KGHSH, CDR2 LQKENI. The length of the CDR3 is 14 residues. For the CDR3, the DNA is TGTGCCAGCTCACTCTCAGGGGCGCCCTACGAGCAGTACTTC. Residues: CASSLSGAPYEQYF.

The rearrangement uses TRBV9 and TRBJ1-4; D is unclear. The V end lost 4 bases, the J end lost 3 bases, and 13 bases lay between the germline ends. The length of the CDR3 is 15 residues. CDR1 is SGDLS, CDR2 YYNGEE, per germline. In nucleotides, the CDR3 is TGTGCCAGCAGCCTTGGCCCTAGGGCTAATGAAAAACTGTTTTTT. Its translation: CASSLGPRANEKLFF.

The V and J genes are TRBV28 and TRBJ1-6; D may be TRBD1 (5 bases). V was trimmed by 6 bases and J by 6 bases, leaving 15 bases between them. CDR3 length: 15 amino acids. From germline, CDR1 is MDHEN and CDR2 SYDVKM. The CDR3 here is CASRGLWQTNSPLHF. In DNA form, the CDR3 reads TGTGCCAGCAGGGGGCTGTGGCAGACTAATTCACCCCTCCACTTT. Full variable domain (rest looked up from reference TRBV28 and TRBJ1-6): DVKVTQSSRYLVKRTGEKVFLECVQDMDHENMFWYRQDPGLGLRLIYFSYDVKMKEKGDIPEGYSVSREKKERFSLILESASTNQTSMYLCASRGLWQTNSPLHFGNGTRLTVT.

The chain employs TRBV7-2 and TRBJ2-3; 9 nucleotides line up with TRBD2. The germline CDR1 and CDR2 sequences are SGHTA and FQGNSA. The CDR3 length is 15 residues. After removal of 3 bases from V and 1 base from J, the junction contained 2 bases not matched to a gene. This CDR3 is CASSFSGGRTDTQYF. The CDR3 DNA follows: TGTGCCAGCAGCTTTAGCGGGGGCCGCACAGATACGCAGTATTTT. Supplemented by reference TRBV7-2 and TRBJ2-3, the full variable domain reads GAGVSQSPSNKVTEKGKDVELRCDPISGHTALYWYRQSLGQGLEFLIYFQGNSAPDKSGLPSDRFSAERTGGSVSTLTIQRTQQEDSAVYLCASSFSGGRTDTQYFGPGTRLTVL.

V usage is TRBV6-2 or TRBV6-3 and J usage is TRBJ2-7; D gene unclear. The CDR3 has 13 residues. Germline V gives CDR1 MNHEY, CDR2 SVGEGT. Deletions cut 3 bases from V and 4 bases from J, with 10 bases between. CDR3 region: CASSYEIPYEQYF. CDR3 bases: TGTGCCAGCAGTTATGAGATCCCGTACGAGCAGTACTTC.

V gene TRBV28 combines with J gene TRBJ2-7; 8 bases align to TRBD2. V shed 5 bases, J shed 3 bases, and the junction held 9 bases outside the gene matches. CDR3 length: 15 residues. The germline CDR1 and CDR2 sequences are MDHEN and SYDVKM. The CDR3 region is CASSPGGRTIYEQYF. CDR3 sequence (DNA): TGTGCCAGCAGTCCGGGGGGGAGGACAATCTACGAGCAGTACTTC.

The V call is TRBV19, the J call TRBJ1-6; 10 bases fit TRBD1. The germline V gene has CDR1 LNHDA and CDR2 SQIVND (reference sequence). The CDR3 loop spans 15 amino acids. The trim removed 7 bases at V and 7 bases at J, leaving 7 bases unmatched. CDR3 sequence (DNA): TGTGCCAGTACTGTGGGGACAGGGGTCAATTCACCCCTCCACTTT. Translated: CASTVGTGVNSPLHF. Filled out from reference TRBV19 and TRBJ1-6, the complete variable domain reads DGGITQSPKYLFRKEGQNVTLSCEQNLNHDAMYWYRQDPGQGLRLIYYSQIVNDFQKGDIAEGYSVSREKKESFPLTVTSAQKNPTAFYLCASTVGTGVNSPLHFGNGTRLTVT.

V usage is TRBV6-4 and J usage is TRBJ1-2, with D unclear. CDR3 size: 13 residues. Germline V gene sequence: CDR1 MRHNA, CDR2 SNTAGT. V was pared by 4 bases and J by 5 bases, with 11 bases between. Here the CDR3 reads CASSVGFGYGYTF. CDR3 bases: TGTGCCAGCAGTGTGGGCTTTGGGTATGGCTACACCTTC.

V usage is TRBV10-2 and J usage is TRBJ2-2; D remains ambiguous. Per the germline V gene, CDR1 is WSHSY and CDR2 is SAAADI. Trimming stripped 3 bases from V and 3 bases from J, with 5 bases between. The CDR3 length is 13 residues. The CDR3 here is CASSDWYTGELFF. The CDR3 DNA reads as TGCGCCAGCAGTGACTGGTACACCGGGGAGCTGTTTTTT.

The rearrangement uses TRBV3-1 (or the pseudogene TRBV3-2) and TRBJ1-5; no clear D. Trimming left V 1 base short and J 3 bases short, with 4 bases between. The CDR3 consists of 13 residues. Germline loops: CDR1 LGHDT, CDR2 YNNKEL (reference sequence). In DNA form, the CDR3 reads TGTGCCAGCAGCCAAGCAGTCAATCAGCCCCAGCATTTT. Its protein is CASSQAVNQPQHF.

The chain combines TRBV24-1 with TRBJ2-7; D not resolved. The germline V gene encodes CDR1 KGHDR and CDR2 SFDVKD. This CDR3 is built from 8 residues. Trimming shortened V by 7 bases and J by 6 bases, and 0 bases separated the two germline ends. The CDR3 region is CATSEQYF. The DNA for the CDR3 is TGTGCCACCAGCGAGCAGTACTTC.